This T cell receptor beta chain was sequenced for a study of blood T cell repertoires in COVID-19. As for the study in general: COVID-19 samples collected from the United States, Italy and Spain covered acute and convalescent phases. PBMCs, B-cell-depleted T cells, or T cells were the source of the cDNA or gDNA that made up the material.

Concerning this clone itself: Other nucleotide sequences from this sample produce the same CDR3.

Study processing details: Reference gene primers were amplified, and this amplification served to estimate nucleated cell counts. Only in-frame clones appear in the TCRdb table, and some are missing; sequencing was by immunoSEQ multiplex PCR. That table supplies the V and J calls and clone size; D and trimming were determined from the DNA. The sample includes over 150,000 clones, approximately 88% of them seen just once. The CDR3 spans 12 residues. The V and J ends lost 6 bases and 8 bases, in that order; junction bases with no gene match: 5. The rearrangement links TRBV12-3 or TRBV12-4 to TRBJ1-2; TRBD1 aligns across 8 bases. This sequence was found in a woman aged 60-70 years with acute or convalescent COVID-19. The specimen was peripheral blood. This CDR3 reads CASSRQGSGYTF. The CDR3 nucleotides are TGTGCCAGCAGCCGACAGGGGAGCGGCTACACCTTC.